The 7 T cell receptor beta chains given below trace back to one sample, sequenced in a study of blood T cell repertoires in COVID-19. Generated by immunoSEQ multiplex PCR, the TCRdb table keeps only in-frame clones and is missing some. The data contain approximately 65,000 clones, 86% of them singletons. The sample consisted of peripheral blood. The receptor source for this set is a man aged 45 to 65 with acute or convalescent COVID-19.

This chain connects TRBV27 to TRBJ1-6; 7 bases match TRBD1. Germline loops: CDR1 MNHEY, CDR2 SMNVEV (reference sequence). V lost 4 bases to trimming and J lost 9 bases; unmatched junction nucleotides: 9. The CDR3 contains 15 residues. As DNA, the CDR3 is TGTGCCAGCAGTTCTTCCCCACAGGGGACTTCACCCCTCCACTTT. Its translation: CASSSSPQGTSPLHF.

The chain joins TRBV6-5 to TRBJ2-6, with 7 nucleotides matching TRBD1. Germline V gene sequence: CDR1 MNHEY, CDR2 SVGAGI. The CDR3 runs to 16 residues. V was pared by 4 bases and J by 1 base, with 4 bases of the junction left unmatched. The CDR3 sequence is CASSFDRVSGANVLTF. CDR3 bases: TGTGCCAGCAGTTTTGACAGGGTTTCTGGGGCCAACGTCCTGACTTTC.

This chain uses TRBV7-3 with TRBJ2-7, with a tentative D call TRBD2 (5 bases). The V end lost 4 bases, the J end lost 6 bases, and 13 bases lay between the germline ends. Per germline, CDR1 SGHTA and CDR2 FQGTGA. This CDR3 is 13 amino acids long. The CDR3 DNA is TGTGCCAGCAGCTCATCGGGGAATACCGAGCAGTACTTC. It yields the protein CASSSSGNTEQYF.

The V gene is TRBV6-1, the J gene TRBJ1-1; a possible D gene is TRBD1 (6 bases). Germline values: CDR1 MNHNS, CDR2 SASEGT. V gave up 3 bases and J gave up 6 bases, with 8 bases separating them. The CDR3 consists of 12 residues. The CDR3 DNA follows: TGTGCCAGCAGTGATACAGGGCCTGAAGCTTTCTTT. This encodes CASSDTGPEAFF.

The chain combines TRBV7-3 with TRBJ1-3, with TRBD1 identical over 7 bases. Germline lookup yields CDR1 SGHTA and CDR2 FQGTGA. CDR3 length: 15 residues. With 5 bases clipped from V and 0 bases from J, the junction kept 4 bases outside the gene matches. The chain's CDR3 is CASSPQGTSGNTIYF. The CDR3 DNA reads TGTGCCAGCAGCCCACAGGGGACCTCTGGAAACACCATATATTTT.

The V call is TRBV19, the J call TRBJ2-5; 8 bases line up with TRBD2. The germline V gene has CDR1 LNHDA and CDR2 SQIVND (reference sequence). The V gene end was trimmed by 3 bases and the J gene end by 1 base; junction bases not matched to a gene: 7. The CDR3 runs to 16 residues. The CDR3 DNA follows: TGTGCCAGTAGTATCCCGGCGGGGGGCCTCCAAGAGACCCAGTACTTC. This translates into CASSIPAGGLQETQYF.

In this sample, this clone turned up a few times. CDR3 bases: TGTGCCAGCAGCCCAGATGCGGATCAGCCCCAGCATTTT. Translation: CASSPDADQPQHF. V is TRBV2 and J is TRBJ1-5; D is uncertain. CDR1 is SNHLY and CDR2 is FYNNEI in the germline V gene. V was clipped by 6 bases and J by 5 bases, with 11 bases between them. There are 13 residues in the CDR3.